Listed here are 20 T cell receptor beta chains from one sample, sequenced in a study of cytomegalovirus exposure and HLA in healthy donors. Here immunoSEQ multiplex PCR was the method, and the copy in TCRdb shows in-frame clones only, minus some. The repertoire holds 250,000 to 400,000 clones, with 88% as singletons. The sample comprised PBMCs. Receptors originate from a man aged 30 to 39 in good health and CMV-seronegative.

The rearrangement links TRBV5-4 to TRBJ2-5, with 8 bases fitting TRBD2. Germline V lookup: CDR1 SGHNT, CDR2 YYREEE (reference sequence). CDR3 length: 16 residues. V dropped 3 bases and J dropped 5; count of bases not matched to a gene: 12. The CDR3 coding sequence is TGTGCCAGCAGCTGGACGGTGGTAGCGGGGCCGGAGACCCAGTACTTC. Translating it yields CASSWTVVAGPETQYF.

For this clone: Other nucleotide sequences from this sample produce the same CDR3. This chain links TRBV7-9 with TRBJ2-1; 8 bases are a match to TRBD1. V gave up 5 bases and J gave up 7 bases; unmatched junction bases: 4. The CDR3 runs to 13 residues. Germline CDR1 SEHNR, CDR2 FQNEAQ (reference sequence). Here the CDR3 reads CASSRTGFNEQFF. CDR3 sequence (DNA): TGTGCCAGCAGCAGGACAGGGTTTAATGAGCAGTTCTTC.

The chain couples TRBV5-6 to TRBJ1-1; TRBD1 is a possible D gene (6 bases). Trimming took off 1 base at V and 1 base at J, with 8 bases between the two ends. The CDR3 runs to 14 residues. Germline loops: CDR1 SGHDT, CDR2 YYEEEE. DNA for the CDR3: TGTGCCAGCAGCTTGACAGGGCAGAACACTGAAGCTTTCTTT. Its protein product is CASSLTGQNTEAFF.

The rearrangement links TRBV18 to TRBJ1-4; a possible D gene is TRBD1 (5 bases). The ends were cut back, 6 bases at V and 3 bases at J, with 14 bases in the middle. Per the germline V gene, CDR1 is KGHSH and CDR2 is LQKENI. The CDR3 extends over 15 amino acids. CDR3 coding DNA: TGTGCCAGCTCCTCCACGGCAGGGTCTAATGAAAAACTGTTTTTT. Amino acids: CASSSTAGSNEKLFF.

The rearrangement joins TRBV6-5 to TRBJ2-2; no definite D call. The length of the CDR3 is 14 residues. CDR1 and CDR2 (germline): MNHEY, SVGAGI. V lost 8 bases, J lost 4 bases, and 14 bases lay in between. CDR3: CASRSSSSTGELFF. CDR3 DNA sequence: TGTGCCAGCCGATCCTCTTCGAGCACCGGGGAGCTGTTTTTT.

The rearrangement joins TRBV6-1 to TRBJ1-4; D uncertain. V was pared by 7 bases and J by 0 bases, with 12 bases between. Germline values: CDR1 MNHNS, CDR2 SASEGT. This CDR3 has 15 residues. CDR3 residues: CASTRREATNEKLFF. The CDR3 nucleotides are TGTGCCAGCACGAGGAGGGAAGCAACTAATGAAAAACTGTTTTTT.

As for this clone: The DNA is left out, because the CDR3 cannot be placed on it with certainty; the CDR3 is given as TCRdb lists it. The V and J genes are TRBV4-1 and TRBJ2-1; the table's TRBD2 call for D was not verified on the DNA. The germline V gene encodes CDR1 MGHRA and CDR2 YSYEKL. Inclusive of both ends, the CDR3 amounts to 17 amino acids. This chain's CDR3 is CASSSSGGGASYNEQFF.

The chain recombines TRBV6-5 with TRBJ2-5; D unresolved. V was shortened by 0 bases and J by 1 base, with 9 bases between the two germline ends. This CDR3 region has 15 residues. The germline V gene has CDR1 MNHEY and CDR2 SVGAGI. DNA for the CDR3: TGTGCCAGCAGTTACTCGAGTTTCCCCCAAGAGACCCAGTACTTC. Translated: CASSYSSFPQETQYF.

The chain employs TRBV6-1 and TRBJ2-7; 11 bases are shared with TRBD2. The CDR3 loop spans 15 amino acids. CDR1 MNHNS and CDR2 SASEGT come from the germline V gene. J lost 0 bases, V lost 6 bases, and 4 bases had no gene match. CDR3 residues: CASRKGTSGSYEQYF. For the CDR3, the DNA is TGTGCCAGCAGGAAAGGGACTAGCGGCTCCTACGAGCAGTACTTC.

The rearrangement uses TRBV12-5 and TRBJ2-7; TRBD2 might be the D (6 bases). Trimming took off 6 bases at V and 0 bases at J, with 15 bases between the two ends. The CDR3 runs 15 residues. Germline values: CDR1 LGHNT, CDR2 FRNRAP. CDR3 sequence: CASGSGGSSSYEQYF. Written as DNA, the CDR3 is TGTGCTAGTGGCTCTGGAGGGTCGAGCTCCTACGAGCAGTACTTC.

The J gene is TRBJ2-7, the V gene TRBV6-5, with D possibly being TRBD1 (5 bases). The length of the CDR3 is 13 residues. CDR1 MNHEY and CDR2 SVGAGI come from the germline V gene. Between the trimmed V and J ends, which lost 5 bases and 0 bases, there was a span of 8 bases. The CDR3, as DNA: TGTGCCAGCAGTCCCAGGGCCTCCTACGAGCAGTACTTC. This encodes CASSPRASYEQYF.

This chain connects TRBV2 to TRBJ2-3; 8 bases agree with TRBD2. The CDR3 is 16 amino acids. Germline CDR1 reads SNHLY; CDR2 reads FYNNEI. With 1 base clipped from V and 1 base from J, the junction kept 4 bases outside the gene matches. DNA of the CDR3: TGTGCCAGCAGTGAAGAAAGCGGGGGTGGCACAGATACGCAGTATTTT. Protein sequence: CASSEESGGGTDTQYF.

For the CDR3, the DNA is TGTGCCAGCAGTGGACAGGGGGCGGTCGAGCAGTACTTC. It yields the protein CASSGQGAVEQYF. The chain has TRBV27 and TRBJ2-7, with 11 nucleotides matching TRBD1. Germline loops: CDR1 MNHEY, CDR2 SMNVEV (reference sequence). CDR3 length equals 13 residues. Losses at the gene ends were 5 bases for V and 6 bases for J; bases not matched to a gene: 3.

This chain joins TRBV25-1 and TRBJ2-1; the match to TRBD2 covers 10 bases. The ends lost 6 bases at V and 7 bases at J; junction bases unmatched: 6. The CDR3 contains 14 residues. CDR1 MGHDK and CDR2 SYGVNS come from the germline V gene. CDR3 region: CASRGERGGNEQFF. For the CDR3, the DNA is TGTGCCAGCAGAGGCGAGCGGGGGGGAAATGAGCAGTTCTTC. Supplemented by reference TRBV25-1 and TRBJ2-1, the full variable domain reads EADIYQTPRYLVIGTGKKITLECSQTMGHDKMYWYQQDPGMELHLIHYSYGVNSTEKGDLSSESTVSRIRTEHFPLTLESARPSHTSQYLCASRGERGGNEQFFGPGTRLTVL.

The chain links TRBV9 to TRBJ2-1, with 9 bases fitting TRBD2. The length of the CDR3 is 15 residues. Germline V gives CDR1 SGDLS, CDR2 YYNGEE. V shed 2 bases and J 5 bases; nucleotides not matched to a gene: 5. CDR3 loop: CASSVSSGDHNEQFF. CDR3 DNA: TGTGCCAGCAGCGTGTCTAGCGGGGATCACAATGAGCAGTTCTTC.

The chain employs TRBV6-5 and TRBJ2-7; D might be TRBD1 (6 bases). V gave up 6 bases and J gave up 0 bases, with 6 bases separating them. The CDR3 is 12 residues long. The germline V gene has CDR1 MNHEY and CDR2 SVGAGI. The CDR3 region is CASRQGSYEQYF. CDR3 bases: TGTGCCAGCAGACAGGGCTCCTACGAGCAGTACTTC.

The CDR3 bases are TGTGCCAGCAGTTTATCGGGCAGGGCAAGCGACGAGCAGTACTTC. Amino acids: CASSLSGRASDEQYF. This rearrangement joins TRBV27 to TRBJ2-7, with D possibly matching TRBD1 (5 bases). Trimming took 0 bases from V and 5 from J, leaving 14 bases between them. The germline CDR1 and CDR2 sequences are MNHEY and SMNVEV (reference sequence). This CDR3 is 15 amino acids long.

The chain employs TRBV15 and TRBJ2-7; 12 bases align to TRBD1. This CDR3 is 18 amino acids long. Germline V gene data show CDR1 as LNHNV and CDR2 as YYDKDF (reference sequence). With 1 base clipped from V and 2 bases from J, the junction kept 9 bases outside the gene matches. This chain's CDR3 is CATSRGSPGQGAPYEQYF. CDR3 DNA sequence: TGTGCCACCAGCAGAGGATCGCCGGGACAGGGGGCTCCCTACGAGCAGTACTTC. The variable domain in full, completed from reference TRBV15 and TRBJ2-7, reads DAMVIQNPRYQVTQFGKPVTLSCSQTLNHNVMYWYQQKSSQAPKLLFHYYDKDFNNEADTPDNFQSRRPNTSFCFLDIRSPGLGDTAMYLCATSRGSPGQGAPYEQYFGPGTRLTVT.

In its sample, this clone was seen once. The chain recombines TRBV5-6 with TRBJ1-3; D ambiguous. CDR3 length: 12 residues. The V gene's germline CDR1 is SGHDT and CDR2 YYEEEE. Trimming took off 4 bases at V and 5 bases at J, with 7 bases between the two ends. The CDR3 loop is CASSLARNTIYF. DNA for the CDR3: TGTGCCAGCAGCCTGGCAAGAAACACCATATATTTT.

This clone was detected only once. The chain joins TRBV6-5 to TRBJ2-7, with 8 positions matching TRBD2. After removal of 7 bases from V and 6 bases from J, the junction contained 11 bases not matched to a gene. This CDR3 is built from 14 residues. Germline V gives CDR1 MNHEY, CDR2 SVGAGI. The CDR3 nucleotides read TGTGCCAGCACCCGGGGGGGTAGCCCTTCCGAGCAGTACTTC. The encoded protein is CASTRGGSPSEQYF.